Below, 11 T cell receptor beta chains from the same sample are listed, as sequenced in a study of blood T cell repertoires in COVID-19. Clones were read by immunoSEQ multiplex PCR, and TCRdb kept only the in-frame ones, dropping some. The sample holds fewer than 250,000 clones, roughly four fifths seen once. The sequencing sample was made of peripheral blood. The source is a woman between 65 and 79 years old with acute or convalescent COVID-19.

The CDR3, as DNA: TGTGCCAGCAGCCAAAGAGGAATCTACACCTTC. Its protein is CASSQRGIYTF. The chain employs TRBV3-1 (or the pseudogene TRBV3-2) and TRBJ1-2; unclear D gene. Germline CDR1 LGHDT, CDR2 YNNKEL (reference sequence). The CDR3 extends over 11 amino acids. The ends were cut back, 2 bases at V and 10 bases at J, with 8 bases in the middle.

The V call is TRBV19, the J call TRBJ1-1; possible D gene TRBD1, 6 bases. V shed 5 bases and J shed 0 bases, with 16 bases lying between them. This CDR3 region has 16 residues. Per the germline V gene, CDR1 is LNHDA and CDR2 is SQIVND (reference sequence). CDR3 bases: TGTGCCAGTAGTGCCCTTCAGGGGTCCATGAACACTGAAGCTTTCTTT. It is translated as CASSALQGSMNTEAFF.

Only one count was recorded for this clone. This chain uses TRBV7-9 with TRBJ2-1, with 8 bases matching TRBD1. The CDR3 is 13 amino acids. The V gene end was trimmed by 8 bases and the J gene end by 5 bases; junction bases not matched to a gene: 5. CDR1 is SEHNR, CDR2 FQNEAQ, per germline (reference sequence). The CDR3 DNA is TGTGCCAGCGGAACAGGGGGTAACAATGAGCAGTTCTTC. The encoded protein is CASGTGGNNEQFF.

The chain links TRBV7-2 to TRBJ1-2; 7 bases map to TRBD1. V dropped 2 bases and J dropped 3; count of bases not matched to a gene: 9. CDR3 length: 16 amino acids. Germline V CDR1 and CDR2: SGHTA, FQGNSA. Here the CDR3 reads CASSLSSGTAYYGYTF. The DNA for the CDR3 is TGTGCCAGCAGCTTAAGTTCCGGGACAGCCTACTATGGCTACACCTTC.

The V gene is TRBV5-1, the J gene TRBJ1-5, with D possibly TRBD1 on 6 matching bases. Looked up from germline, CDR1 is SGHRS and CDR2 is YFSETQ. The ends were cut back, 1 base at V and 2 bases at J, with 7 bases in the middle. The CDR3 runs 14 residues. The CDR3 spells CASSLTGRNQPQHF. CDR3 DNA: TGCGCCAGCAGCTTGACAGGGCGCAATCAGCCCCAGCATTTT. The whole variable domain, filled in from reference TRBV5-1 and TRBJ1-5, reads KAGVTQTPRYLIKTRGQQVTLSCSPISGHRSVSWYQQTPGQGLQFLFEYFSETQRNKGNFPGRFSGRQFSNSRSEMNVSTLELGDSALYLCASSLTGRNQPQHFGDGTRLSIL.

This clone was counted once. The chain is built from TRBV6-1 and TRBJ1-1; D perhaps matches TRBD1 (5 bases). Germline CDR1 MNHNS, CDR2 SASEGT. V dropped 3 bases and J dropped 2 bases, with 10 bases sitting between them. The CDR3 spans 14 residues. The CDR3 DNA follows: TGTGCCAGCAGTGAGGCGGGGCTAAACACTGAAGCTTTCTTT. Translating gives CASSEAGLNTEAFF.

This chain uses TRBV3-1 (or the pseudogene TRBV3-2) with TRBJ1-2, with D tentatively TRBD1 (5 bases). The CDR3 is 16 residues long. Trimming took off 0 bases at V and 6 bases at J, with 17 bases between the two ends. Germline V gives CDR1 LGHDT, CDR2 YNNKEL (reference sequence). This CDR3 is CASSQDLFVLGDGYTF. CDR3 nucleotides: TGTGCCAGCAGCCAAGATCTATTCGTTCTAGGGGATGGCTACACCTTC.

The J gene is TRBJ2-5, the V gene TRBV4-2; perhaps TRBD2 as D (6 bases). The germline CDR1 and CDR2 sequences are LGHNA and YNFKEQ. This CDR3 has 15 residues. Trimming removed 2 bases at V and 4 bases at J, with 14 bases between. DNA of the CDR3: TGTGCCAGCAGCCAAACTACAGGAGGGAGAGAGACCCAGTACTTC. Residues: CASSQTTGGRETQYF.

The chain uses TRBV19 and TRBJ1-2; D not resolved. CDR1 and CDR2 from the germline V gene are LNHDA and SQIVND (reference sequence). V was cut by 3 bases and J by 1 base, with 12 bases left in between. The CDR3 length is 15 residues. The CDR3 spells CASSIRIDRNYGYTF. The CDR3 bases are TGTGCCAGTAGTATCAGGATAGATCGTAACTATGGCTACACCTTC. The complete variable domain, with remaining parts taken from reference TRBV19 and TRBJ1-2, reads DGGITQSPKYLFRKEGQNVTLSCEQNLNHDAMYWYRQDPGQGLRLIYYSQIVNDFQKGDIAEGYSVSREKKESFPLTVTSAQKNPTAFYLCASSIRIDRNYGYTFGSGTRLTVV.

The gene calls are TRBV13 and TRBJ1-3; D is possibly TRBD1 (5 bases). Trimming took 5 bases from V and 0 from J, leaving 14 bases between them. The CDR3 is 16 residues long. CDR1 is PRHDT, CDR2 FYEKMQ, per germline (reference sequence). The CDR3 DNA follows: TGTGCCAGCAGCGTAGCCCTGGACATCTCTGGAAACACCATATATTTT. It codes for CASSVALDISGNTIYF.

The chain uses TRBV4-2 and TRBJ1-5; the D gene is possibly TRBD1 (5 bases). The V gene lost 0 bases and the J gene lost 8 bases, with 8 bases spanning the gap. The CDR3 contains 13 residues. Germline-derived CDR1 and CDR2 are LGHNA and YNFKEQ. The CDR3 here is CASSQERGKPQHF. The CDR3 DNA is TGTGCCAGCAGCCAAGAAAGGGGAAAGCCCCAGCATTTT.